This T cell receptor (beta chain) was obtained from a study of cytomegalovirus exposure and HLA in healthy donors. The PCR contained 60 Vbeta and 13 Jbeta primers. The repertoire was sequenced with immunoSEQ multiplex PCR; TCRdb's copy has only in-frame clones and lacks some. The sample lists fewer than 200,000 clones; about four fifths were seen once. J gave up 1 base and V 0 bases, and 1 base lay outside the gene matches. The CDR3 spans 15 residues. CDR1 and CDR2 from the germline V gene are SGHRS and YFSETQ. Sequencing input: PBMCs. The chain recombines TRBV5-1 with TRBJ2-3; TRBD2 matches at 8 bases. This TCR came from a female donor in good health and CMV-seronegative. The CDR3 region is CASSLDSGGTDTQYF. The CDR3 coding sequence is TGCGCCAGCAGCTTGGATAGCGGGGGCACAGATACGCAGTATTTT.